This T cell receptor beta chain came from a study of OX40 agonist ivuxolimab in advanced cancers. For the study in its entirety: Ivuxolimab was a fully human IgG2 agonistic monoclonal antibody targeting the costimulatory receptor OX40 (CD134). Intravenous ivuxolimab was administered to patients every 2 weeks at six dose levels: 0.01, 0.1, 0.3, 1.5, 3 and 10 mg/kg. Of the 50 to 55 dose-escalation patients, hepatocellular carcinoma was present in around 20, melanoma in approximately 15, renal cell carcinoma in 9 and head and neck cancer in 9. The dose-escalation cohort was 82.7% male with a mean age of roughly 60 years, ranging from 23 to 79. Patients were allowed to have had prior anti-PD-1, anti-PD-L1 or anti-CTLA-4 therapy, and approximately 40% of the dose-escalation patients had been treated with checkpoint inhibitors. Partial responses occurred in three dose-escalation patients: two with cutaneous melanoma and one with hepatocellular carcinoma. Peripheral TCRbeta sequencing aimed to test whether ivuxolimab altered TCR sequence diversity and caused clonal T-cell expansion. The paper reports the monotherapy dose-escalation portion (N of about 50 patients) of the phase I ivuxolimab trial. Study-level results and caveats: Low levels of normalized T-cell clonal expansion were also shown by some nonresponding patients. In the 0.1-3.0 mg/kg groups, partial responders had among the lowest normalized peripheral clonal expansion, particularly in CD8+ T cells. After ivuxolimab, CD8+ T cells had more expanded clones than CD4+ T cells on average. The antigen specificity of the peripheral T cells that underwent clonal expansion was not determined. At doses from 0.1 to 3.0 mg/kg, clonal expansion was seen in both CD4+ and CD8+ blood T cells between baseline and week 6.

To sequence the TCRbeta CDR3 region, genomic DNA was isolated from the sorted cells. The immunoSEQ Assay was used for sequencing of TCRbeta CDR3 regions. The table comes from immuneACCESS by way of TCRdb, which keeps in-frame sequences with V and J called. Part of the clones is missing from these tables; in studies checked, under half for an unresolved V gene and the rest for unknown reasons. The sample yields fewer than 100,000 clones; approximately 84% were counted once. The ten largest clones capture roughly 0.41% of the sample. In its sample, this clone was seen a few times. Its antigen remains undetermined. Base qualities are not at hand, and no much larger clone is one base apart. Patients with a history of autoimmune disease or receiving systemic immunosuppression were excluded from the trial. In every dose cohort, peripheral blood was drawn for TCR sequencing at baseline, cycle 4 day 1, and cycle 7 day 1. Samples came from an open-label, multicenter, first-in-human phase I dose-escalation trial of ivuxolimab. Adults with locally advanced or metastatic head and neck squamous cell, hepatocellular, melanoma or renal cell carcinoma were enrolled in the trial. Before TCR sequencing, CD4+ and CD8+ T cells were separately sorted from peripheral blood.

Sequences MNHNS (CDR1) and SASEGT (CDR2) are obtained from the germline V gene. From the cysteine up to the valine, the CDR3 has a length of 13 residues. The entry retains the CDR3 DNA only, 39 bases that are in frame from base 1. V lost 4 bases and J lost 6 bases, and the count of bases not matched to a germline gene is 4. The source was CD4+ or CD8+ T cells sorted from blood, collected in a trial of the OX40 agonist ivuxolimab. The receptor chain draws on TRBV6-1 and TRBJ2-7, with TRBD1 matching 9 junction bases. The TCR was taken from an adult with an advanced solid tumor such as melanoma, head and neck, liver or kidney cancer. The sequence in DNA is TGTGCCAGCAGTGTATGGACAGGGGTCGAGCAGTACGTC. This codes for CASSVWTGVEQYV.